This T cell receptor beta chain was obtained from a study of OX40 agonist ivuxolimab in advanced cancers. The CDR3 loop spans 15 amino acids. V lost 1 base and J lost 4; bases outside the gene matches: 4. Germline V CDR1 and CDR2: GTSNPN, SVGIG (reference sequence). Clones were sequenced by immunoSEQ multiplex PCR, and TCRdb holds only the in-frame ones, with some missing. The sample includes roughly 20,000 clones, 84% seen only once; the top ten take 3.8%. V gene TRBV30 combines with J gene TRBJ1-2; 12 bases agree with TRBD1. The sequences come from CD4+ or CD8+ T cells sorted from blood, collected in a trial of the OX40 agonist ivuxolimab. This TCR came from an adult with an advanced solid tumor such as melanoma, head and neck, liver or kidney cancer. As DNA, the CDR3 is TGTGCCTGGAGTGCCGGGACAGGGGGCCTCTATGGCTACACCTTC. It yields the protein CAWSAGTGGLYGYTF.